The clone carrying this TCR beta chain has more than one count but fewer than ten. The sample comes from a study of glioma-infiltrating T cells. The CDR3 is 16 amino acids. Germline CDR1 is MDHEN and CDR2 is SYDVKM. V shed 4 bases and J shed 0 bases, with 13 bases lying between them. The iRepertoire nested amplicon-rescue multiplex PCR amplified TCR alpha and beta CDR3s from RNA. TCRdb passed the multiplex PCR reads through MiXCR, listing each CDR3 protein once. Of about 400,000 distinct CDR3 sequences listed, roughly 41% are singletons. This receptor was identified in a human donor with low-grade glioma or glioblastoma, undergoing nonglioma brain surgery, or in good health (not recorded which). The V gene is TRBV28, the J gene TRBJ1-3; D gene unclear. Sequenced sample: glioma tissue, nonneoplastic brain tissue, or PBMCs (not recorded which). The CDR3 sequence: CASSSLKVSSGNTIYF. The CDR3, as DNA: TGTGCCAGCAGTTCCCTCAAAGTGAGCTCTGGAAACACCATATATTTT.